This is a list of T cell receptor beta chains from one sample in a study of post-analysis software for immune sequencing data. MiXCR, run by TCRdb on the PCR reads, gives a single entry per CDR3 protein. The sample consists of about 820,000 distinct CDR3 sequences, about 57% of them appearing once. Specimen: blood. All receptors derive from a girl under 18 with multiple sclerosis. Each CDR3 is given with its conserved first and last residue. The order of the fields is V gene, J gene, clone size, D gene, CDR3 DNA, CDR3 protein. D genes are given only for firm matches. Part of the rows lack a size; the others show once, few, many or a class for expanded clones.

TRBV20-1,TRBJ2-7,.,TRBD2,TGCAGTGCTAGTAGCCTAGCGGGGGTGCTACCTAACGAGCAGTACTTC,CSASSLAGVLPNEQYF
TRBV20-1,TRBJ2-7,.,TRBD1,TGCAGTGCTAGATGGACGGGACAGCCATACGAGCAGTACTTC,CSARWTGQPYEQYF
TRBV20-1,TRBJ2-3,few,.,TGCAGTGCTAGAGATCTCCCCAGGGCCCCAGATACGCAGTATTTT,CSARDLPRAPDTQYF
TRBV5-1,TRBJ2-7,many,.,TGCGCCAGCAGCTCCGGTACGGGACTCCATGACGAGCAGTACTTC,CASSSGTGLHDEQYF
TRBV6-5,TRBJ2-1,.,.,TGTGCCACCGCCCCTAGCCGAGTCAATGAGCAGTTCTTC,CATAPSRVNEQFF
TRBV6-1,TRBJ1-5,.,.,TGTGCCAGCGATGTTAGTAGCAATCAGCCCCAGCATTTT,CASDVSSNQPQHF
TRBV7-8,TRBJ1-1,once,.,TGTGCCAGCAGCTTAGGTGGGTCGGGCAGGTTGAACACTGAAGCTTTCTTT,CASSLGGSGRLNTEAFF
TRBV5-1,TRBJ1-2,.,.,TGCGCCAGCAGCTTGGGAGCGGACAGATCTAACTATGGCTACACCTTC,CASSLGADRSNYGYTF
TRBV12-3/TRBV12-4,TRBJ2-5,few,TRBD1,TGTGCCAGCAGTGGGACCCGGGACAGGGGCCGAGATCAAGAGACCCAGTACTTC,CASSGTRDRGRDQETQYF
TRBV12-3/TRBV12-4,TRBJ2-7,.,.,TGTGCCAGCAGATCCAGGGGTTTGGCCTACGAGCAGTACTTC,CASRSRGLAYEQYF
TRBV10-3,TRBJ1-2,few,.,TGTGCCTCCGCTAAAGAGCCCTATGGCTACACCTTC,CASAKEPYGYTF
TRBV3-1,TRBJ2-6,.,.,TGTGCCAGCAGCCCCGTCATCTCTGGGGCCAACGTCCTGACTTTC,CASSPVISGANVLTF
TRBV2,TRBJ2-4,few,.,TGTGCCAGCAGCCAGACGGGGGCGGACATTCAGTACTTC,CASSQTGADIQYF
TRBV7-2,TRBJ2-3,.,.,TGTGCCAGCAGCTCCAGTTCGGATACGCAGTATTTT,CASSSSSDTQYF
TRBV29-1,TRBJ2-5,few,.,TGCAGCGACAGAAGGGGCCAGGAGACCCAGTACTTC,CSDRRGQETQYF
TRBV10-3,TRBJ2-7,.,TRBD1,TGTGCCACCTGGGACAGGGCCGAGCAGTACTTC,CATWDRAEQYF
TRBV20-1,TRBJ1-2,.,.,TGCAGTGCTGCCAGACAGTTGGCTAACTATGGCTACACCTTC,CSAARQLANYGYTF
TRBV7-8,TRBJ1-6,.,.,TGTGCCAGCAGCTTAGGGCAGGGATTAGGTTCACCCCTCCACTTT,CASSLGQGLGSPLHF
TRBV29-1,TRBJ2-3,.,TRBD2,TGCAGCGTTGGCGGACTAGCGGATTCCACAGATACGCAGTATTTT,CSVGGLADSTDTQYF
TRBV20-1,TRBJ2-3,.,.,TGCAGTGCTAGAGATGGGTCGGCAAGCACAGATACGCAGTATTTT,CSARDGSASTDTQYF